Included here is one TCR beta chain sequence, with context. Its antigen is as yet unknown. Assay: immunoSEQ multiplex PCR; the TCRdb copy retains only in-frame clones and omits some. This sample has roughly 200,000 clones; 88% occur once, and the top ten carry 7.7%. The data were obtained in a study of T cell responses to AZD1222 COVID-19 vaccine. Points from the study as a whole: The breadth and depth of Spike-specific TCRs increased once two AZD1222 doses had been given. White British donors predominated, females outnumbered males, and clonal diversity was possibly underestimated.

V dropped 3 bases and J dropped 7 bases, with 12 bases sitting between them. CDR3 size: 13 residues. Germline values: CDR1 DFQATT, CDR2 SNEGSKA (reference sequence). The V call is TRBV20-1, the J call TRBJ1-4; D might be TRBD1 (5 bases). The TCR was taken from an adult in good health. This sample comprised peripheral blood, obtained on day 0 of AZD1222 vaccination. The CDR3 sequence: CSASETAGEKLFF. CDR3 bases: TGCAGTGCTAGTGAGACAGCGGGTGAAAAACTGTTTTTT.